A single sample gave rise to the 13 T cell receptor beta chains below, sequenced in a study of T-cell memory formation after mild COVID-19. TCRdb redid the calling of the 5' RACE reads with MiXCR, one entry per CDR3 protein. The sample contains about 150,000 distinct CDR3 sequences, 6% to 7% of which appear only once. The sample comprised PBMCs or a T cell subset sorted from them (not recorded which). The receptors shown here come from an adult woman who had mild COVID-19 (a few samples of this study predate the infection). Cell type and time point are not known.

In this sample, this clonotype turned up many times. This chain joins TRBV5-1 and TRBJ2-7, with D perhaps assigned TRBD1 or TRBD2 (5 bases each). The CDR3 sequence is 13 residues long. The germline V gene encodes CDR1 SGHRS and CDR2 YFSETQ. V was shortened by 4 bases and J by 4 bases, with 12 bases between the two germline ends. This CDR3 reads CASSPGTIYEQYF. The DNA of the CDR3 is TGCGCCAGCAGCCCGGGGACCATATACGAGCAGTACTTC. The complete variable domain, with remaining parts taken from reference TRBV5-1 and TRBJ2-7, reads KAGVTQTPRYLIKTRGQQVTLSCSPISGHRSVSWYQQTPGQGLQFLFEYFSETQRNKGNFPGRFSGRQFSNSRSEMNVSTLELGDSALYLCASSPGTIYEQYFGPGTRLTVT.

This clonotype has a count of ten or more. The V gene is TRBV5-1, the J gene TRBJ1-6, with 8 nucleotides matching TRBD1. Germline values: CDR1 SGHRS, CDR2 YFSETQ. The CDR3 is 14 amino acids. V gave up 5 bases and J gave up 5 bases; unmatched junction bases: 3. The CDR3 loop reads CASRRGQDNSPLHF. The DNA for the CDR3 is TGCGCCAGCAGAAGGGGACAGGATAATTCACCCCTCCACTTT.

This clonotype has more than one count but fewer than ten. The rearrangement links TRBV7-8 to TRBJ1-5, with 7 bases aligning to TRBD1. CDR1 is SGHVS and CDR2 is FQNEAQ in the germline V gene. The CDR3 totals 15 residues. V lost 5 bases, J lost 7 bases, and 11 bases stayed unmatched. The CDR3 DNA reads TGTGCCAGCAGCCCGGGACAGAGAGTATGGCAGCCCCAGCATTTT. This encodes CASSPGQRVWQPQHF.

Regarding this clonotype: One base away lies a much larger clone, so this may be a sequencing read error. This chain uses TRBV29-1 with TRBJ2-3; 8 positions match TRBD2. V shed 5 bases, J shed 4 bases, and the junction held 14 bases outside the gene matches. This CDR3 contains 16 residues. Germline V gene lookup returns CDR1 SQVTM and CDR2 ANQGSEA. The CDR3 bases are TGCAGCGTTCGGTTTAGAAGCGGGAGTTTATCAGATACGCAGTATTTT. Protein sequence: CSVRFRSGSLSDTQYF.

This clonotype was seen a few times. The gene calls are TRBV12-3 or TRBV12-4 and TRBJ2-5, with 12 nucleotides matching TRBD1. With V trimmed by 5 bases and J by 1 base, 5 bases remained unmatched. This CDR3 comprises 16 residues. The CDR3 bases are TGTGCCAGCAGTCCTCCGGGACAGGGGGCCCAAGAGACCCAGTACTTC. Encoded protein: CASSPPGQGAQETQYF.

This clonotype was recorded at least ten times. J is TRBJ2-7 and V is TRBV6-5, with D uncertain. This CDR3 is 15 amino acids long. The V end lost 4 bases, the J end lost 2 bases, and 15 bases lay between the germline ends. Germline CDR1 MNHEY, CDR2 SVGAGI. CDR3 in amino acids: CASSSQPILTYEQYF. CDR3 bases: TGTGCCAGCAGTTCCCAACCGATACTAACCTACGAGCAGTACTTC.

CDR3 nucleotides: TGCGCCAGCAGCTCCTCCCGAAGCGGGGGGTCTCCAGGATTCTACGAGCAGTACTTC. Translated: CASSSSRSGGSPGFYEQYF. This chain joins TRBV5-1 and TRBJ2-7; 9 bases are a match to TRBD2. This CDR3 has 19 amino acids. V lost 3 bases to trimming and J lost 3 bases; unmatched junction nucleotides: 19. The germline V gene has CDR1 SGHRS and CDR2 YFSETQ.

This chain connects TRBV7-8 to TRBJ2-6, with D perhaps matching TRBD1 (6 bases). CDR3 length equals 18 residues. Germline V CDR1 and CDR2: SGHVS, FQNEAQ. The V and J ends lost 5 bases and 0 bases respectively, with 17 bases between them. CDR3 nucleotides: TGTGCCAGCAGCCTGTACAGGGTCCTCACCTCTGGGGCCAACGTCCTGACTTTC. Its translation is CASSLYRVLTSGANVLTF.

This clonotype was seen more than once but under ten times. The CDR3 sequence: CATSEAGLAGSYEQYF. The DNA of the CDR3 is TGTGCCACCAGTGAAGCTGGACTAGCGGGCTCCTACGAGCAGTACTTC. V gene TRBV24-1 combines with J gene TRBJ2-7, with 11 bases matching TRBD2. The CDR3 loop spans 16 amino acids. The V segment lost 4 bases and the J segment 0 bases; nucleotides outside the gene matches: 4. From germline, CDR1 is KGHDR and CDR2 SFDVKD.

The chain carries TRBV27 and TRBJ2-1, with a possible D match to TRBD2 (5 bases). V was trimmed by 6 bases and J by 8 bases, leaving 14 bases between them. The CDR3 extends over 13 amino acids. Germline loops: CDR1 MNHEY, CDR2 SMNVEV (reference sequence). CDR3 sequence reads: CASRPSGSDEQFF. The CDR3 bases are TGTGCCAGCAGGCCCTCGGGGTCCGATGAGCAGTTCTTC.

The chain couples TRBV15 to TRBJ1-1; D gene unclear. The germline CDR1 and CDR2 sequences are LNHNV and YYDKDF (reference sequence). Between the trimmed V and J ends, which lost 3 bases and 1 base, there was a span of 15 bases. The CDR3 runs to 16 residues. CDR3 sequence reads: CATSSPGMGPNTEAFF. The CDR3 DNA reads TGTGCCACCAGCAGCCCAGGTATGGGCCCGAACACTGAAGCTTTCTTT.

This clonotype has a handful of counts. The rearrangement joins TRBV2 to TRBJ2-2; TRBD2 agrees at 7 bases. The CDR3 covers 14 residues. After removal of 7 bases from V and 2 bases from J, the junction contained 4 bases not matched to a gene. Germline loops: CDR1 SNHLY, CDR2 FYNNEI. The CDR3 DNA sequence: TGTGCCAGCACCCTAGCGGTCAACACCGGGGAGCTGTTTTTT. It codes for CASTLAVNTGELFF.

This clonotype turned up a few times. V is TRBV5-1 and J is TRBJ2-7, with TRBD1 identical over 9 bases. Germline V gene sequence: CDR1 SGHRS, CDR2 YFSETQ. V lost 6 bases to trimming and J lost 3 bases; unmatched junction nucleotides: 22. The CDR3 length is 19 residues. The CDR3 DNA reads TGCGCCAGCAAGGGGGCGCCGGGACAGGGACTATTGAGGGGCTACGAGCAGTACTTC. It is translated as CASKGAPGQGLLRGYEQYF.